This T cell receptor (beta chain) was obtained from a study of metastatic and nonmetastatic thyroid tumors. All patients were treatment-naive before thyroid surgery. TCRdb recomputed clones from the PCR reads via MiXCR. Here the sample spans about 42,000 clones, 9% to 14% being singletons. Specimen: blood. The origin of this receptor is a male donor with papillary thyroid cancer or a benign thyroid nodule (not recorded which). Some clones in this sample may be carry-over from other donors' samples.

The CDR3 sequence is CSAHGGRDRHSSEQYF. The CDR3 DNA sequence: TGCAGTGCTCACGGGGGCCGGGACAGGCATTCGTCCGAGCAGTACTTC. The chain is built from TRBV20-1 and TRBJ2-7; 8 bases fit TRBD1. After removal of 5 bases from V and 6 bases from J, the junction contained 18 bases not matched to a gene. The CDR3 contains 16 residues. Germline CDR1 is DFQATT and CDR2 is SNEGSKA (reference sequence).